This T cell receptor beta chain stems from a study of vaccination and CD4 T cells after COVID-19. On the study more broadly: Each post-COVID sample was drawn after diagnosis, and the median interval was approximately 100 days (range 35 to 161).

Scientists ran DNA taken from cultured CD4+ T cells through the Oncomine TCR Beta short-read assay for sequencing. TCRdb analysed the PCR reads with MiXCR anew, one entry per CDR3 protein. The repertoire has under 11,000 distinct CDR3 sequences, under 35% of them found once; the top ten carry 23%. The sample holds a few counts of this clonotype. Antigen unknown. Whole-study findings and limits: Within the convalescent patients, spike mono-reactivity was found in 304 of 307 vaccine-specific clones.

Germline CDR1 DFQATT, CDR2 SNEGSKA (reference sequence). The CDR3 loop spans 16 amino acids. Trimming took off 3 bases at V and 7 bases at J, with 22 bases between the two ends. Treatment meaning: roughly nine-day PBMC culture with coronavirus spike peptide pools or control peptides (ViraFEST assay). When approximately nine days of culture had elapsed, CD4+ T cells were isolated by negative selection. Sequenced material: cultured CD4+ T cells from blood. V usage is TRBV20-1 and J usage is TRBJ2-1, with D perhaps given as TRBD1 or TRBD2 (5 bases each). The TCR comes from a human donor with COVID-19. The DNA for the CDR3 is TGCAGTGCTAGTTGGGTGAGCGTGGGGGAAAGGAATGAGCAGTTCTTC. It encodes CSASWVSVGERNEQFF.